This entry concerns a single T cell receptor beta chain. Its antigen is as yet unknown. The assay was immunoSEQ multiplex PCR, and TCRdb's table has in-frame clones only and misses some. Among about 94,000 clones, 80% to 95% were seen once, and the ten largest hold 0.46%. Unstimulated Tregs (CD4+CD25+CD127-) and CD4+CD25- non-Tregs were sorted from PBMCs. Germline V gene sequence: CDR1 SGHVS, CDR2 FQNEAQ. The CDR3 sequence is 14 residues long. Trimming removed 2 bases from V and 6 bases from J, with 13 bases in between. The data derive from a study of Tregs in tolerant kidney transplant recipients. Study-wide results and limits: Validation in larger populations is needed because few patients were studied.

This TCR derives from a human donor who received a combined kidney and bone marrow transplant. The chain is built from TRBV7-8 and TRBJ1-1; D gene uncertain. Sequencing used CD4+ T cells from blood, obtained before the transplant. Written as DNA, the CDR3 is TGTGCCAGCAGCTTATCTGTTGTAGGAGCTGAAGCTTTCTTT. This encodes CASSLSVVGAEAFF.